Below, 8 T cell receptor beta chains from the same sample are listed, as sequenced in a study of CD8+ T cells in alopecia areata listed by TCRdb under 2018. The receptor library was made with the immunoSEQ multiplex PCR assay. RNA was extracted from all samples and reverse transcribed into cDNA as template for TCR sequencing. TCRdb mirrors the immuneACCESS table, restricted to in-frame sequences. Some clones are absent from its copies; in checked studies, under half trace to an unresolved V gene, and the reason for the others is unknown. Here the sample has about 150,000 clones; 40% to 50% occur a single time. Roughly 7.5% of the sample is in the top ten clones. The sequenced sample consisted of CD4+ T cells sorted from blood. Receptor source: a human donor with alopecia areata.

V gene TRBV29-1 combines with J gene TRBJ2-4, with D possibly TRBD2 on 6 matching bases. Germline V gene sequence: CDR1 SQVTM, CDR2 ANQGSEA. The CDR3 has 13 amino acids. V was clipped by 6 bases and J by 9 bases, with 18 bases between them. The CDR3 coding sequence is TGCAGCGTCGGGACGGCAGCGGGTACCATTCAGTACTTC. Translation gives CSVGTAAGTIQYF.

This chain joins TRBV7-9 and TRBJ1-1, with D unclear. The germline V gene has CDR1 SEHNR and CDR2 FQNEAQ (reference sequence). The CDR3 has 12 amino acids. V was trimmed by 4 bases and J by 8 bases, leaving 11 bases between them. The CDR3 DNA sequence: TGTGCCAGCAGCTGGGCTGATACCGAAGCTTTCTTT. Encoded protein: CASSWADTEAFF.

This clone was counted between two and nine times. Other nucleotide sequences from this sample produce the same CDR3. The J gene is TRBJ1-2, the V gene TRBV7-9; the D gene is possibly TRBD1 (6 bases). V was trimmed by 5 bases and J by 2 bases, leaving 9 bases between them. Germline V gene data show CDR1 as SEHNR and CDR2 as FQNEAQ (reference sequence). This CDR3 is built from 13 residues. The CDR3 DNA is TGTGCCAGCAGCCATGGACAGAACTATGGCTACACCTTC. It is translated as CASSHGQNYGYTF.

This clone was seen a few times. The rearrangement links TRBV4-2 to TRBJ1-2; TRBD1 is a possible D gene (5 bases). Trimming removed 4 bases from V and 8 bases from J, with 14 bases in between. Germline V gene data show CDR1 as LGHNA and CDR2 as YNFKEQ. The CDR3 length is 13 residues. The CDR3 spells CASSRDGSNGYTF. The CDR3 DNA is TGTGCCAGCAGCCGGGACGGATCAAACGGCTACACCTTC.

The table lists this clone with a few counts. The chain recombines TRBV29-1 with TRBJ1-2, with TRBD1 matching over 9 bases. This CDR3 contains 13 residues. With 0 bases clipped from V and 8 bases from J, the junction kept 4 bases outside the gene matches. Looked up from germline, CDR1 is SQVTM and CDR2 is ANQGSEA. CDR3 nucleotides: TGCAGCGTTGAAGATGGCGGACAGGGGGGCTACACCTTC. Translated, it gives CSVEDGGQGGYTF. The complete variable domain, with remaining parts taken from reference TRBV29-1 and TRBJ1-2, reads SAVISQKPSRDICQRGTSLTIQCQVDSQVTMMFWYRQQPGQSLTLIATANQGSEATYESGFVIDKFPISRPNLTFSTLTVSNMSPEDSSIYLCSVEDGGQGGYTFGSGTRLTVV.

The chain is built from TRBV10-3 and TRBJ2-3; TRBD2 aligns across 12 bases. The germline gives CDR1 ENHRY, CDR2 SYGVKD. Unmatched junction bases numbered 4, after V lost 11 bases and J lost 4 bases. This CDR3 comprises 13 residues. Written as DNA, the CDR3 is TGTGCCTCTCGACTAGCGGGAGCAGATACGCAGTATTTT. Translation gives CASRLAGADTQYF.

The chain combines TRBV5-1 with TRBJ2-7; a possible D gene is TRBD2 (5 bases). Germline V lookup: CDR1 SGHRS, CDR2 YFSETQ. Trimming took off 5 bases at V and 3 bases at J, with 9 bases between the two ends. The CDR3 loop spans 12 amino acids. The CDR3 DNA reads TGCGCCAGCAGGGTCAGCGGCTACGAGCAGTACTTC. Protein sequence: CASRVSGYEQYF.

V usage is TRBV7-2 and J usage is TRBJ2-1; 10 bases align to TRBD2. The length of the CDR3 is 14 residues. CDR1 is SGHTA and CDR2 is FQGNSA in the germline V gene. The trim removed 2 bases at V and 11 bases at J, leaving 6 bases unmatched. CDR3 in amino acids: CASSLKLAGLQQFF. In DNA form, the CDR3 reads TGTGCCAGCAGCTTAAAACTAGCGGGACTGCAGCAGTTCTTC.